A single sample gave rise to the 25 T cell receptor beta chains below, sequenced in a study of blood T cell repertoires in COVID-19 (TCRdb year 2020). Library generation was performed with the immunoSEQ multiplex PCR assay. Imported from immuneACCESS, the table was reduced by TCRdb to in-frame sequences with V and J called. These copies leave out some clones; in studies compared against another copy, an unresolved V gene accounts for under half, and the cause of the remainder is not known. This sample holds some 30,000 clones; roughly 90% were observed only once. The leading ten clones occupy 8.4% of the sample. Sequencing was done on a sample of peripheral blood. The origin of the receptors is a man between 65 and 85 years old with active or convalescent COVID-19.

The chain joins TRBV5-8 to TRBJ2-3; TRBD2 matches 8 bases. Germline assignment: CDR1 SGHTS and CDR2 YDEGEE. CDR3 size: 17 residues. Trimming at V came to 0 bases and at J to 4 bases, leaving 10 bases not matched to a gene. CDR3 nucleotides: TGTGCCAGCAGCTTGGCCGGGGGTAGCGGGGTCCCAGATACGCAGTATTTT. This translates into CASSLAGGSGVPDTQYF.

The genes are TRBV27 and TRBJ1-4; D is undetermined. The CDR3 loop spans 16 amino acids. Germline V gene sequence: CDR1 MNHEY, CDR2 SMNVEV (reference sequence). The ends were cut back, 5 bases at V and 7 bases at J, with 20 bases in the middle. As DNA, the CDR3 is TGTGCCAGCAGTCTCCAGGTTGGTGCGACCCCTGAAAAACTGTTTTTT. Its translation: CASSLQVGATPEKLFF.

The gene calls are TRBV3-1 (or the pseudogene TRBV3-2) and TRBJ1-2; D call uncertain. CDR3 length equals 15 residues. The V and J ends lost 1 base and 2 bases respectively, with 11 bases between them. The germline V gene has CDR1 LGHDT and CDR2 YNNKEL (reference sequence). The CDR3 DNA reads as TGTGCCAGCAGCCAAGGCGGGGAGGGAAACTATGGCTACACCTTC. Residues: CASSQGGEGNYGYTF.

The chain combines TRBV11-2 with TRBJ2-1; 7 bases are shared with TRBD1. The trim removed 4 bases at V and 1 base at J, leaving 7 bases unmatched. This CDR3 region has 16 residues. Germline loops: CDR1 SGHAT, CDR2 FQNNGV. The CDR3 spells CASSSGTAASYNEQFF. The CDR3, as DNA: TGTGCCAGCAGCTCTGGGACAGCAGCATCCTACAATGAGCAGTTCTTC.

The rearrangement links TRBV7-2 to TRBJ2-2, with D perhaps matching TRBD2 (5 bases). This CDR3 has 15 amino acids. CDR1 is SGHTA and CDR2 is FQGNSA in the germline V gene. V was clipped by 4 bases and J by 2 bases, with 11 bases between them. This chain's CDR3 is CASSSRTSNTGELFF. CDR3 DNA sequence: TGTGCCAGCAGCTCACGGACTTCAAACACCGGGGAGCTGTTTTTT.

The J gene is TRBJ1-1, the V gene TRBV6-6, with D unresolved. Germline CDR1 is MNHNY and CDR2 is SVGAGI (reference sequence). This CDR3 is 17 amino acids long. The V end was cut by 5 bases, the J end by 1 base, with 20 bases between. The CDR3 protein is CASSRRTAKLENTEAFF. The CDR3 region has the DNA TGTGCCAGCAGTCGAAGAACAGCAAAATTAGAGAACACTGAAGCTTTCTTT.

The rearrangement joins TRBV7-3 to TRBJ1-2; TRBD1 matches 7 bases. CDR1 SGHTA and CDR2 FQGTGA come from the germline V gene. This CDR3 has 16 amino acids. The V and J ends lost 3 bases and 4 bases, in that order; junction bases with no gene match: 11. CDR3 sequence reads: CASSLPRGGQLYGYTF. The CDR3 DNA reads TGTGCCAGCAGCTTGCCCCGAGGGGGCCAGCTCTATGGCTACACCTTC. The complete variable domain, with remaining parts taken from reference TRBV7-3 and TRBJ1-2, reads GAGVSQTPSNKVTEKGKYVELRCDPISGHTALYWYRQSLGQGPEFLIYFQGTGAADDSGLPNDRFFAVRPEGSVSTLKIQRTERGDSAVYLCASSLPRGGQLYGYTFGSGTRLTVV.

The CDR3 here is CASRTGPQIVGGSYEQYV. The CDR3, as DNA: TGTGCCAGCAGGACCGGGCCCCAAATAGTGGGGGGGTCCTACGAGCAGTACGTC. The rearrangement joins TRBV5-6 to TRBJ2-7; TRBD2 matches 7 bases. Germline V gives CDR1 SGHDT, CDR2 YYEEEE. The V segment lost 5 bases and the J segment 1 base; nucleotides outside the gene matches: 18. This CDR3 contains 18 residues.

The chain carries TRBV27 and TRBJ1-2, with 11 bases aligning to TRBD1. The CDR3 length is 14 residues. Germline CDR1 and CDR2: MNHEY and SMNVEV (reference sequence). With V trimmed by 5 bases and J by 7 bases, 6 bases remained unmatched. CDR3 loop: CASSPGQGVAGYTF. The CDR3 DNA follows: TGTGCCAGCAGTCCGGGACAGGGGGTAGCTGGCTACACCTTC.

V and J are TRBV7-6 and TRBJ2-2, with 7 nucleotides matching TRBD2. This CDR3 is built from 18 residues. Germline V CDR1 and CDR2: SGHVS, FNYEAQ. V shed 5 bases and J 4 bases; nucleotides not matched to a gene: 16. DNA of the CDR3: TGTGCCAGCAGCCCCCTTTCGACGGGGAGGGCCATCACCGGGGAGCTGTTTTTT. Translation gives CASSPLSTGRAITGELFF. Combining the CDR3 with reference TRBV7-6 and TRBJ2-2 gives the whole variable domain GAGVSQSPRYKVTKRGQDVALRCDPISGHVSLYWYRQALGQGPEFLTYFNYEAQQDKSGLPNDRFSAERPEGSISTLTIQRTEQRDSAMYRCASSPLSTGRAITGELFFGEGSRLTVL.

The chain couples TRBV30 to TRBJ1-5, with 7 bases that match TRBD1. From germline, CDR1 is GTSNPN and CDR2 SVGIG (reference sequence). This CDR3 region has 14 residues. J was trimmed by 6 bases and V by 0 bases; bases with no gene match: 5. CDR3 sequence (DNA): TGTGCCTGGAGTGTAATTCAGGGGGGTCAGCCCCAGCATTTT. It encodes CAWSVIQGGQPQHF.

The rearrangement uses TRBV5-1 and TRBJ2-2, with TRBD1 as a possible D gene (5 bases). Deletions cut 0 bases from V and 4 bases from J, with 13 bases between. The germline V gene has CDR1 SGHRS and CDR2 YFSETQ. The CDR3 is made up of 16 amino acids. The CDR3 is CASSLGQTSGTGELFF. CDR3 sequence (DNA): TGCGCCAGCAGCTTGGGACAGACGTCGGGCACCGGGGAGCTGTTTTTT.

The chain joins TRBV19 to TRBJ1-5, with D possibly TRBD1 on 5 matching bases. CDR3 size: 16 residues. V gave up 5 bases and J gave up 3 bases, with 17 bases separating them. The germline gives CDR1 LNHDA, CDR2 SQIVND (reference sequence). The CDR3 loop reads CASSEPWGRVNQPQHF. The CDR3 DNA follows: TGTGCCAGTAGTGAACCCTGGGGCAGGGTCAATCAGCCCCAGCATTTT.

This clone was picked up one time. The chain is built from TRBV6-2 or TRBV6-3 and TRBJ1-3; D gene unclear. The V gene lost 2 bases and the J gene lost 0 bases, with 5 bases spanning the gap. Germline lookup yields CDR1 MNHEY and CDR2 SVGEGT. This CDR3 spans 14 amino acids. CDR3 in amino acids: CASSYEISGNTIYF. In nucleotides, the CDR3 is TGTGCCAGCAGTTACGAGATCTCTGGAAACACCATATATTTT.

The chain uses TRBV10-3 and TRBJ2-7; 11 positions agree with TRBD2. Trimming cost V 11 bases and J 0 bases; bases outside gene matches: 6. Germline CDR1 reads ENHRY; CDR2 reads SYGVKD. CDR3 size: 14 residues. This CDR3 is CAASSGGSSYEQYF. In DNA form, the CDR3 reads TGTGCCGCCTCTAGCGGGGGGAGCTCCTACGAGCAGTACTTC.

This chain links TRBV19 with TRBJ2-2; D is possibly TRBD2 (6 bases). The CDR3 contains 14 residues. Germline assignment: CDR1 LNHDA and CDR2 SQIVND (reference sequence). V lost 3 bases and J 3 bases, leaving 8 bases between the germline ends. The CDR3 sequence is CASSIGGYTGELFF. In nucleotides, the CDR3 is TGTGCCAGTAGTATTGGGGGGTACACCGGGGAGCTGTTTTTT.

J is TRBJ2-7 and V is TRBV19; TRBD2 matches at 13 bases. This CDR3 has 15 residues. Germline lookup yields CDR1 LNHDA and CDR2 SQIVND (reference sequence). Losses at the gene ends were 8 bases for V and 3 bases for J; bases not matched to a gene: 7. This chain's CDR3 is CASRPGLAGSYEQYF. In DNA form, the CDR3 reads TGTGCCAGTCGACCGGGACTAGCGGGGAGCTACGAGCAGTACTTC.

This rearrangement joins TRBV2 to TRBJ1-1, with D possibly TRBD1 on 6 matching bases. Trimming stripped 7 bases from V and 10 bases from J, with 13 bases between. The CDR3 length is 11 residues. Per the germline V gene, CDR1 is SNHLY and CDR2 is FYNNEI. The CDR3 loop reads CASMLDRRAFF. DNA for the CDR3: TGTGCCAGCATGTTAGACAGGCGAGCTTTCTTT.

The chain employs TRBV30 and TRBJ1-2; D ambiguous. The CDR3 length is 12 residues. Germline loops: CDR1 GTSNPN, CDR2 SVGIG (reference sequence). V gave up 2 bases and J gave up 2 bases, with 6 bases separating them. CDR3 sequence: CAWSSGNYGYTF. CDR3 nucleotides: TGTGCCTGGAGTTCGGGGAACTATGGCTACACCTTC.

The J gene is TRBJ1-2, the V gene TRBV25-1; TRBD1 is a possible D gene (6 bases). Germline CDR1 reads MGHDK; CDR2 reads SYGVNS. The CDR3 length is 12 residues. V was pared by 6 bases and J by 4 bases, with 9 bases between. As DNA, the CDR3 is TGTGCCAGCAGCCAGGGGCTCTATGGCTACACCTTC. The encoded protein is CASSQGLYGYTF.

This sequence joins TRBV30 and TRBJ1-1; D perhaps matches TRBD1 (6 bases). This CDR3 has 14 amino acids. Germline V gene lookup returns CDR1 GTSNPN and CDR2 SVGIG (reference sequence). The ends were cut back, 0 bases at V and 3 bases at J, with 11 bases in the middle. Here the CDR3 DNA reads TGTGCCTGGAGTGTAGGGGGTGGGTACACTGAAGCTTTCTTT. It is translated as CAWSVGGGYTEAFF.

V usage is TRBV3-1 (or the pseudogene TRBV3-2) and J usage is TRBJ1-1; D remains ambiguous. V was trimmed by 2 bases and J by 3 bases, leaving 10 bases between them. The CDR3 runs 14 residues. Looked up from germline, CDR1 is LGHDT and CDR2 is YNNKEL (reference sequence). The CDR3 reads CASSQRGGYTEAFF. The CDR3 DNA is TGTGCCAGCAGCCAACGCGGAGGATACACTGAAGCTTTCTTT.

The CDR3 coding sequence is TGTGCCATCAGTGAGGACAGATACCAAGAGACCCAGTACTTC. Its translation is CAISEDRYQETQYF. The V and J genes are TRBV10-3 and TRBJ2-5, with a possible D match to TRBD1 (5 bases). Germline V gene data show CDR1 as ENHRY and CDR2 as SYGVKD. V shed 2 bases and J shed 0 bases, with 7 bases lying between them. The CDR3 length is 14 residues.

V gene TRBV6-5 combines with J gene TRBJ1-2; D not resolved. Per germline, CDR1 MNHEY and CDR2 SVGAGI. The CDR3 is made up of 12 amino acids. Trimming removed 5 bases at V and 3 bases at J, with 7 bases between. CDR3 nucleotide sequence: TGTGCCAGCAGTCAGGCCTACTATGGCTACACCTTC. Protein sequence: CASSQAYYGYTF.

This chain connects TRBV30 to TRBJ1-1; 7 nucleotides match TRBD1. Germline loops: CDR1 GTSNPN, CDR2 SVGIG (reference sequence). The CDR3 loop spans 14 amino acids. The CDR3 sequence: CALEAGGANTEAFF. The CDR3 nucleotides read TGTGCTCTAGAGGCAGGGGGAGCCAACACTGAAGCTTTCTTT.